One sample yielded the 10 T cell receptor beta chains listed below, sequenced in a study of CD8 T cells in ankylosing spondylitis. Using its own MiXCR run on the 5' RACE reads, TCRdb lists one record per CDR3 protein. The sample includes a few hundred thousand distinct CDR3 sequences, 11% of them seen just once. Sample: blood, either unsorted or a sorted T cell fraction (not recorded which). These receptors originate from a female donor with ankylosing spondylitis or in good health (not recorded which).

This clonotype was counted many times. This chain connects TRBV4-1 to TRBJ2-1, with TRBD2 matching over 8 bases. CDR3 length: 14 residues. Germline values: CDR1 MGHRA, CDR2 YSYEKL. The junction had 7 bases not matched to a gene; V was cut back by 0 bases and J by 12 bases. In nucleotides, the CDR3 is TGCGCCAGCAGCCAAGACTTCGGCGGGGGGTGGCAGTTCTTC. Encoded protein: CASSQDFGGGWQFF.

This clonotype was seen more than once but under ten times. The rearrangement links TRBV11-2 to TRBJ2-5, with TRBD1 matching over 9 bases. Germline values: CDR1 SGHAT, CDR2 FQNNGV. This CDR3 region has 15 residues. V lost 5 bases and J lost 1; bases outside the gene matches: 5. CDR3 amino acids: CASSQPGQGQETQYF. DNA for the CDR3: TGTGCCAGCAGCCAGCCGGGACAGGGCCAAGAGACCCAGTACTTC.

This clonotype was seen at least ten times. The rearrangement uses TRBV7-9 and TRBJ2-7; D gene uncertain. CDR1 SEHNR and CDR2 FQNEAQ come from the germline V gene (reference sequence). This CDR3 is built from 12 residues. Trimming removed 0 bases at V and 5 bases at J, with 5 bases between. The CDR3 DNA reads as TGTGCCAGCAGCTTAGCGCTTAACGAGCAGTACTTC. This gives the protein CASSLALNEQYF.

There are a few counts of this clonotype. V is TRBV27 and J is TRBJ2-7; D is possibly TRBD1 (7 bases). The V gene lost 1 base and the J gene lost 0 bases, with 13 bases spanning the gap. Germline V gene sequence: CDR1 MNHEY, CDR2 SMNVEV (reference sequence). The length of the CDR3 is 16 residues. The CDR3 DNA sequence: TGTGCCAGCAGTTTATGGGGGCAGGGGGGCTCCTACGAGCAGTACTTC. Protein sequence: CASSLWGQGGSYEQYF.

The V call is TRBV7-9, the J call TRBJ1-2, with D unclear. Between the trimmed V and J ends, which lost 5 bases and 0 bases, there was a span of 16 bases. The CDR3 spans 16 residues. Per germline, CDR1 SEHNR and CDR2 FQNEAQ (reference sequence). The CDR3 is CASSNPLRGANYGYTF. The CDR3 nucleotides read TGTGCCAGCAGCAATCCCCTTCGGGGAGCTAACTATGGCTACACCTTC.

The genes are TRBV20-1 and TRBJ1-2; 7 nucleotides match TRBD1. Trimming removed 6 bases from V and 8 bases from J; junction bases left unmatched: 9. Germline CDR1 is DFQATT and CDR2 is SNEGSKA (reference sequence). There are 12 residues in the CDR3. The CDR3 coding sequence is TGCAGTGCAAAACGGACAGGTGCAGGCTACACCTTC. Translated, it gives CSAKRTGAGYTF.

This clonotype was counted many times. CDR3 residues: CASNNRGPATGELFF. In DNA, the CDR3 is TGTGCCAGCAACAACAGGGGGCCCGCCACCGGGGAGCTGTTTTTT. This rearrangement joins TRBV7-2 to TRBJ2-2; 9 bases match TRBD1. The V gene end was trimmed by 7 bases and the J gene end by 4 bases; junction bases not matched to a gene: 7. CDR1 is SGHTA, CDR2 FQGNSA, per germline. The CDR3 consists of 15 residues.

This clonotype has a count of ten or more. CDR3 bases: TGCAGCGTTGAGGGAGAGGCTTCCAGGAGGTCTGGAAACACCATATATTTT. This translates into CSVEGEASRRSGNTIYF. The chain has TRBV29-1 and TRBJ1-3; no clear D. CDR1 and CDR2 (germline): SQVTM, ANQGSEA. V shed 3 bases and J shed 1 base, with 19 bases lying between them. The CDR3 runs to 17 residues.

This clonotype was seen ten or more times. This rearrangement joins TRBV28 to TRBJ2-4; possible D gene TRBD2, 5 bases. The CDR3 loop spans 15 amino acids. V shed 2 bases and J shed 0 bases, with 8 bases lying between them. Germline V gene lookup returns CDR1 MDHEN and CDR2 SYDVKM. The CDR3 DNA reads TGTGCCAGCAGTTTACCCGGACTAGCCAAAAACATTCAGTACTTC. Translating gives CASSLPGLAKNIQYF.

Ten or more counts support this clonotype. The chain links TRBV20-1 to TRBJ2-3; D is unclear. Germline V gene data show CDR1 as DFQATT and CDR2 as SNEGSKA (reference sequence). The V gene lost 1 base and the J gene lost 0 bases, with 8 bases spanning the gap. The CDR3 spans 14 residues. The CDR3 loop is CSARVRTSTDTQYF. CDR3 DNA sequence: TGCAGTGCTAGAGTGCGGACCAGCACAGATACGCAGTATTTT.